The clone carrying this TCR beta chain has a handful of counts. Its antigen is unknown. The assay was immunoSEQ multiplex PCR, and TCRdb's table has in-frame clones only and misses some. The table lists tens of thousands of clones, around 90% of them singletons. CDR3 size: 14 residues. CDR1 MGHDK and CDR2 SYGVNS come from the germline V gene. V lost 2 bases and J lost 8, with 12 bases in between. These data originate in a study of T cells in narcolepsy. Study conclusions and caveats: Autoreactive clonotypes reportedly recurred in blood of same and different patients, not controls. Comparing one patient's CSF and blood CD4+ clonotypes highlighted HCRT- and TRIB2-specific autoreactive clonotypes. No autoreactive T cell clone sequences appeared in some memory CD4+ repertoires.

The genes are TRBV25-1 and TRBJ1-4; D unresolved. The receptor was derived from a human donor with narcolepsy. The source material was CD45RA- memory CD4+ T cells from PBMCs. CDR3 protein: CASSEHRGGEKLFF. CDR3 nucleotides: TGTGCCAGCAGTGAACACCGAGGAGGCGAAAAACTGTTTTTT.